A selection of T cell receptor beta chains follows, all from one sample in a study of regulatory T cells in long-lasting Graves disease. TCRdb processed the multiplex PCR reads anew with MiXCR; each CDR3 protein has one entry. The sample has about 300,000 distinct CDR3 sequences, around 20% seen once. The sequencing used peripheral blood mononuclear cells (PBMCs), collected when the disease was refractory, from a patient treated with antithyroid drugs. The receptors were sampled from a female donor with Graves disease. The CDR3 runs from the conserved cysteine through the conserved F or W. The D gene is left open where the match is weak. Expanded clones get a size class; other rows say once, few or many, or leave the size out.

CDR3: CATSDLARVAEAFF
DNA: TGTGCCACCAGTGATTTGGCCAGGGTGGCTGAAGCTTTCTTT
D: NA
J: TRBJ1-1
size: many
V: TRBV24-1

CDR3: CASSPLGGGTEAFF
DNA: TGTGCCAGCAGCCCTCTCGGGGGTGGGACTGAAGCTTTCTTT
D: NA
J: TRBJ1-1
size: few
V: TRBV7-2

CDR3: CSATSGSTYEQYF
DNA: TGCAGTGCCACTAGCGGGTCGACCTACGAGCAGTACTTC
D: TRBD2
J: TRBJ2-7
size: NA
V: TRBV20-1

CDR3: CASSSRQGDYNEQFF
DNA: TGTGCCAGCAGCTCCCGACAGGGGGACTACAATGAGCAGTTCTTC
D: TRBD1
J: TRBJ2-1
size: NA
V: TRBV14

CDR3: CASSFSGAGETQYF
DNA: TGTGCCAGCAGTTTTTCAGGGGCAGGAGAGACCCAGTACTTC
D: NA
J: TRBJ2-5
size: many
V: TRBV12-3/TRBV12-4

CDR3: CASSPDRITGELFF
DNA: TGTGCCAGCAGCCCCGACCGGATAACCGGGGAGCTGTTTTTT
D: NA
J: TRBJ2-2
size: few
V: TRBV14

CDR3: CASSAGTSGPYEQYF
DNA: TGTGCCAGCAGCGCCGGGACTAGCGGGCCCTACGAGCAGTACTTC
D: TRBD2
J: TRBJ2-7
size: few
V: TRBV11-2

CDR3: CASSVGPGSEAFF
DNA: TGTGCCAGCAGCGTAGGGCCGGGTTCTGAAGCTTTCTTT
D: NA
J: TRBJ1-1
size: NA
V: TRBV9

CDR3: CASSEGQGANTGELFF
DNA: TGTGCCAGCAGTGAAGGACAGGGGGCGAACACCGGGGAGCTGTTTTTT
D: TRBD1
J: TRBJ2-2
size: NA
V: TRBV6-1

CDR3: CASSQGQVDLNTEAFF
DNA: TGCGCCAGCAGCCAAGGACAGGTTGACCTGAACACTGAAGCTTTCTTT
D: NA
J: TRBJ1-1
size: many
V: TRBV4-3

CDR3: CASSLDAEAYEQYF
DNA: TGTGCCAGCAGCTTAGATGCGGAAGCCTACGAGCAGTACTTC
D: NA
J: TRBJ2-7
size: NA
V: TRBV7-9

CDR3: CASSQQSEQPQHF
DNA: TGTGCCAGTAGCCAACAATCGGAACAGCCCCAGCATTTT
D: NA
J: TRBJ1-5
size: NA
V: TRBV19

CDR3: CAWSVQDRREAFF
DNA: TGTGCCTGGAGTGTACAGGACAGGCGGGAAGCTTTCTTT
D: TRBD1
J: TRBJ1-1
size: NA
V: TRBV30

CDR3: CAISREGNQPQHF
DNA: TGTGCCATCAGTCGGGAGGGCAATCAGCCCCAGCATTTT
D: NA
J: TRBJ1-5
size: few
V: TRBV10-3

CDR3: CASTTEGRKLFF
DNA: TGTGCCAGCACCACGGAGGGGCGAAAACTGTTTTTT
D: NA
J: TRBJ1-4
size: many
V: TRBV6-1

CDR3: CASSRTSGSSQETQYF
DNA: TGTGCCAGCAGTAGGACTAGCGGGAGTAGTCAGGAGACCCAGTACTTC
D: TRBD2
J: TRBJ2-5
size: many
V: TRBV2

CDR3: CASSNGGAYEQYF
DNA: TGCGCCAGCAGTAACGGCGGTGCCTACGAGCAGTACTTC
D: NA
J: TRBJ2-7
size: many
V: TRBV5-1

CDR3: CASSSGLVDRETQYF
DNA: TGTGCCAGCAGCTCTGGACTAGTAGATAGGGAGACCCAGTACTTC
D: TRBD2
J: TRBJ2-5
size: many
V: TRBV7-2

CDR3: CSASEKRLQKETQYF
DNA: TGCAGTGCTAGCGAGAAGAGGCTTCAAAAGGAGACCCAGTACTTC
D: NA
J: TRBJ2-5
size: many
V: TRBV20-1

CDR3: CASSRQGIRYEQYF
DNA: TGTGCCAGCAGTCGACAGGGGATACGATACGAGCAGTACTTC
D: TRBD1
J: TRBJ2-7
size: NA
V: TRBV27

CDR3: CASSYSVAGTQETQYF
DNA: TGTGCCAGCAGTTACTCGGTAGCGGGGACCCAAGAGACCCAGTACTTC
D: TRBD2
J: TRBJ2-5
size: few
V: TRBV6-5

CDR3: CSAREGATDTGELFF
DNA: TGCAGTGCTAGAGAGGGGGCCACGGACACCGGGGAGCTGTTTTTT
D: NA
J: TRBJ2-2
size: NA
V: TRBV20-1

CDR3: CASRMTADSGNTIYF
DNA: TGTGCCAGCAGAATGACGGCTGACTCTGGAAACACCATATATTTT
D: NA
J: TRBJ1-3
size: few
V: TRBV6-2/TRBV6-3

CDR3: CASTLMGGEQYF
DNA: TGTGCCAGCACCTTAATGGGCGGCGAGCAGTACTTC
D: NA
J: TRBJ2-7
size: few
V: TRBV11-2

CDR3: CASSYLRSPTGANVLTF
DNA: TGTGCCAGCAGTTACCTCCGTTCTCCAACTGGGGCCAACGTCCTGACTTTC
D: NA
J: TRBJ2-6
size: NA
V: TRBV6-5

CDR3: CASRDPQDDEQYF
DNA: TGTGCCAGCAGGGACCCCCAGGACGACGAGCAGTACTTC
D: NA
J: TRBJ2-7
size: many
V: TRBV28

CDR3: CASSAYAPGPEAFF
DNA: TGTGCCAGCAGCGCCTACGCCCCGGGCCCTGAAGCTTTCTTT
D: NA
J: TRBJ1-1
size: few
V: TRBV7-2

CDR3: CASSLMTNTEAFF
DNA: TGTGCCAGCAGCTTAATGACGAACACTGAAGCTTTCTTT
D: NA
J: TRBJ1-1
size: many
V: TRBV7-9

CDR3: CAISISVQETQYF
DNA: TGTGCCATCAGTATTAGTGTCCAAGAGACCCAGTACTTC
D: NA
J: TRBJ2-5
size: NA
V: TRBV10-3

CDR3: CASSYLHSYEQYF
DNA: TGTGCCAGCAGTTACCTCCATTCCTACGAGCAGTACTTC
D: NA
J: TRBJ2-7
size: few
V: TRBV6-2/TRBV6-3

CDR3: CASTQDRGTEAFF
DNA: TGTGCCAGCACCCAGGACAGGGGGACTGAAGCTTTCTTT
D: TRBD1
J: TRBJ1-1
size: NA
V: TRBV6-2/TRBV6-3

CDR3: CASSQDSGLGETQYF
DNA: TGTGCCAGCAGCCAAGATTCCGGGTTGGGAGAGACCCAGTACTTC
D: NA
J: TRBJ2-5
size: few
V: TRBV3-1

CDR3: CASSEMPGTQETQYF
DNA: TGTGCCAGCAGTGAGATGCCCGGGACTCAAGAGACCCAGTACTTC
D: NA
J: TRBJ2-5
size: NA
V: TRBV6-1

CDR3: CASSQGTGGPYGYTF
DNA: TGCGCCAGCAGCCAAGGGACAGGAGGACCTTATGGCTACACCTTC
D: TRBD1
J: TRBJ1-2
size: NA
V: TRBV4-1